This T cell receptor beta chain was sequenced in a study of T cell clones after liver transplantation. Study details: Pre-transplant mixed lymphocyte reactions yielded third-party-reactive TCRbeta sequences as comparators for graft-donor-reactive sequences.

V dropped 0 bases and J dropped 6 bases, with 4 bases sitting between them. CDR1 is SGHRS and CDR2 is YFSETQ in the germline V gene. CDR3 size: 11 residues. The method was immunoSEQ multiplex PCR; TCRdb's version includes in-frame clones alone and lacks a portion of them. The data contain 7,000 to 8,000 clones, under 90% of them singletons. V and J are TRBV5-1 and TRBJ2-7; D unresolved. The material was CD8+ T cells from blood, obtained before liver transplant. This TCR was recovered from a human donor who received a liver transplant. CDR3 nucleotides: TGCGCCAGCAGCTTGGCCAGCGAGCAGTACTTC. Translated, it gives CASSLASEQYF.